This T cell receptor (beta chain) was profiled in a study of post-analysis software for immune sequencing data. Study results and caveats: Among five TRBV segments more frequent in patients than controls were TRBV5-6, TRBV5-1 and TRBV20-1.

About this clonotype itself: Its antigen is undetermined.

Unique molecular identifiers tagged the TCR beta cDNA libraries. There were roughly 0.95 to 10 million T cells, and 450,000 to 550,000 cDNA molecules came from them. TCRdb reprocessed the PCR reads with MiXCR, giving one entry per CDR3 protein. The table records some 370,000 distinct CDR3 sequences, approximately 33% of them present only once. The V gene's germline CDR1 is MNHNS and CDR2 SASEGT. The CDR3 has 18 residues. The origin of this receptor is a girl between 5 and 17 years old with multiple sclerosis. Material: blood. The V call is TRBV6-1, the J call TRBJ2-5; 11 positions agree with TRBD2. The J call is doubtful: the DNA matches TRBJ2-7 better. The CDR3, as DNA: TGTGCCAGCAGTCCCCGGCGGCTAGCGGGGGGCCAGGAGAACGAGCAGTACTTC. Translation gives CASSPRRLAGGQENEQYF.